Below are 30 T cell receptor beta chains sequenced from a single sample in a study of T cell responses to AZD1222 COVID-19 vaccine. Sequenced by immunoSEQ multiplex PCR; TCRdb stores in-frame clones only, minus some. Here the sample spans some 150,000 clones, roughly 85% being singletons. The starting material was peripheral blood, obtained 28 days after the second dose of the MenACWY control vaccine. These receptors all come from an adult who received the MenACWY meningococcal vaccine as a control.

Details on this clone: At one of its ends the junction is not consistent with the germline gene, which may arise from a read error. V is TRBV7-7 and J is TRBJ1-3; tentatively, D is TRBD1 (6 bases). The CDR3 covers 18 residues. Per the germline V gene, CDR1 is SSHAT and CDR2 is FNYEAQ (reference sequence). CDR3 amino acids: CASSSTREDSPTDYTIYF. The CDR3 DNA reads TGTGCTAGCAGTTCTACCCGCGAGGACAGCCCGACCGATTACACCATATATTTT.

The chain carries TRBV3-1 (or the pseudogene TRBV3-2) and TRBJ2-4; D gene unclear. There are 13 residues in the CDR3. Germline-derived CDR1 and CDR2 are LGHDT and YNNKEL (reference sequence). Trimming left V 0 bases short and J 7 bases short, with 7 bases between. CDR3 in amino acids: CASSQDPRNIQYF. The DNA of the CDR3 is TGTGCCAGCAGCCAAGATCCCCGGAACATTCAGTACTTC.

The chain links TRBV11-1 to TRBJ2-3, with D maybe TRBD2 (5 bases). Trimming pared 4 bases from V and 3 bases from J, leaving 11 bases between. This CDR3 is 14 amino acids long. Germline assignment: CDR1 SGHAT and CDR2 FQDESV (reference sequence). This CDR3 reads CASSSQWRTDTQYF. The CDR3 DNA reads as TGTGCCAGCAGCTCCCAATGGAGGACAGATACGCAGTATTTT.

In regard to this clone: A junction boundary mismatches the germline segment, possibly from a read error. The chain has TRBV6-2 or TRBV6-3 and TRBJ1-4, with unresolved D. This CDR3 is built from 12 residues. Germline V gives CDR1 MNHEY, CDR2 SVGEGT. Here the CDR3 reads CASSYERERLFF. Here the CDR3 DNA reads TGTGCCAGCAGTTACGAGCGGGAAAGACTGTTTTTT.

The V and J genes are TRBV14 and TRBJ2-1; D perhaps matches TRBD1 (6 bases). V was clipped by 5 bases and J by 8 bases, with 13 bases between them. The length of the CDR3 is 13 residues. Per germline, CDR1 SGHDN and CDR2 FVKESK. This CDR3 reads CASSSAQGYEQFF. The CDR3 region has the DNA TGTGCCAGCAGCTCAGCCCAGGGGTATGAGCAGTTCTTC.

This chain connects TRBV7-9 to TRBJ1-2, with 8 bases that match TRBD1. The germline CDR1 and CDR2 sequences are SEHNR and FQNEAQ (reference sequence). Trimming at V came to 6 bases and at J to 7 bases, leaving 10 bases not matched to a gene. This CDR3 spans 14 amino acids. In DNA, the CDR3 is TGTGCCAGCAGTCTAGACAGGGGCCATTCTGGCTACACCTTC. Protein: CASSLDRGHSGYTF.

This sequence joins TRBV27 and TRBJ2-1; TRBD2 aligns across 7 bases. Germline V gene lookup returns CDR1 MNHEY and CDR2 SMNVEV (reference sequence). V gave up 2 bases and J gave up 4 bases; unmatched junction bases: 5. The CDR3 has 15 residues. The CDR3 region is CASSLVGGGYNEQFF. Written as DNA, the CDR3 is TGTGCCAGCAGTTTAGTGGGCGGGGGATACAATGAGCAGTTCTTC.

The V call is TRBV24-1, the J call TRBJ2-5; 7 nucleotides align to TRBD1. CDR3 length: 16 amino acids. Trimming removed 4 bases from V and 1 base from J; junction bases left unmatched: 8. In germline, CDR1 is KGHDR, CDR2 SFDVKD. CDR3 coding DNA: TGTGCCACCAGTGACTTCAGGGGGACGGGCCAAGAGACCCAGTACTTC. This translates into CATSDFRGTGQETQYF.

V is TRBV10-1 and J is TRBJ2-6; the match to TRBD2 covers 11 bases. With 7 bases clipped from V and 0 bases from J, the junction kept 8 bases outside the gene matches. Germline V gene data show CDR1 as WNHNN and CDR2 as SYGVQD (reference sequence). The CDR3 totals 18 residues. The CDR3 here is CASMRGLAAISGANVLTF. CDR3 in DNA: TGCGCCAGCATGAGGGGACTAGCGGCGATCTCTGGGGCCAACGTCCTGACTTTC.

This clone appeared once. The chain employs TRBV7-7 and TRBJ2-2, with 7 bases aligning to TRBD2. The germline gives CDR1 SSHAT, CDR2 FNYEAQ (reference sequence). The CDR3 consists of 14 residues. Germline trimming cut 10 bases from V and 4 bases from J; bases unmatched to any gene: 9. The CDR3 bases are TGTGCCACCTCGGGGGGTAGCGGCACCGGGGAGCTGTTTTTT. Its translation: CATSGGSGTGELFF. Variable domain in full (rest from reference TRBV7-7 and TRBJ2-2): GAGVSQSPRYKVTKRGQDVTLRCDPISSHATLYWYQQALGQGPEFLTYFNYEAQPDKSGLPSDRFSAERPEGSISTLTIQRTEQRDSAMYRCATSGGSGTGELFFGEGSRLTVL.

J is TRBJ1-2 and V is TRBV19; no firm D call. The CDR3 has 14 residues. V lost 5 bases and J lost 5, with 15 bases in between. Germline V CDR1 and CDR2: LNHDA, SQIVND (reference sequence). As DNA, the CDR3 is TGTGCCAGTAGTCAGATTGACGGAGAATATGGCTACACCTTC. Protein sequence: CASSQIDGEYGYTF.

In its sample, this clone was seen a few times. The chain uses TRBV12-3 or TRBV12-4 and TRBJ1-1, with no clear D. V was cut by 3 bases and J by 4 bases, with 6 bases left in between. The CDR3 length is 12 residues. This chain's CDR3 is CASSFSGTEAFF. CDR3 coding DNA: TGTGCCAGCAGTTTTAGCGGCACTGAAGCTTTCTTT.

The V call is TRBV2, the J call TRBJ1-2, with 8 bases lining up with TRBD1. From germline, CDR1 is SNHLY and CDR2 FYNNEI. The CDR3 runs to 17 residues. Germline trimming cut 0 bases from V and 4 bases from J; bases unmatched to any gene: 10. CDR3: CASSEASLAGGLYGYTF. The CDR3, as DNA: TGTGCCAGCAGTGAAGCGTCCCTGGCAGGGGGCCTCTATGGCTACACCTTC.

The V and J genes are TRBV27 and TRBJ1-2; TRBD1 agrees at 9 bases. Germline assignment: CDR1 MNHEY and CDR2 SMNVEV (reference sequence). V dropped 6 bases and J dropped 2; count of bases not matched to a gene: 4. The CDR3 runs 14 residues. The CDR3 nucleotides are TGTGCCAGCAGGGGACAGGGAGTAAACTATGGCTACACCTTC. This codes for CASRGQGVNYGYTF.

V gene TRBV5-4 combines with J gene TRBJ1-1, with TRBD1 as a possible D gene (5 bases). This CDR3 is built from 13 residues. Germline CDR1 SGHNT, CDR2 YYREEE (reference sequence). Trimming shortened V by 10 bases and J by 0 bases, and 13 bases separated the two germline ends. The CDR3 loop reads CAVGRAMNTEAFF. Here the CDR3 DNA reads TGTGCCGTGGGCAGGGCCATGAACACTGAAGCTTTCTTT.

This chain uses TRBV6-5 with TRBJ2-3, with D tentatively TRBD2 (5 bases). The CDR3 extends over 14 amino acids. CDR1 and CDR2 from the germline V gene are MNHEY and SVGAGI. With 3 bases removed from V and 10 bases from J, the gap between germline ends came to 17 bases. CDR3 coding DNA: TGTGCCAGCAGTTATGTGGGTAGCGCGGACGCGCAGTATTTT. Its protein product is CASSYVGSADAQYF.

V is TRBV6-6 and J is TRBJ1-2; 7 bases agree with TRBD1. Germline CDR1 reads MNHNY; CDR2 reads SVGAGI (reference sequence). CDR3 length: 13 residues. The J segment lost 4 bases and the V segment lost 7 bases, leaving 6 bases of the junction unmatched. The CDR3 is CASTPGQTYGYTF. The CDR3 nucleotides read TGTGCCAGCACCCCGGGACAGACCTATGGCTACACCTTC.

This chain uses TRBV11-3 with TRBJ2-7; D is unclear. Deletions cut 5 bases from V and 4 bases from J, with 18 bases between. The CDR3 totals 15 residues. Germline values: CDR1 SGHNT, CDR2 YENEEA. This CDR3 is CASSPRSSSGYEQYF. In nucleotides, the CDR3 is TGTGCCAGCAGCCCCAGATCCAGTTCAGGATACGAGCAGTACTTC.

The chain couples TRBV11-3 to TRBJ1-1, with TRBD1 as a possible D gene (5 bases). V dropped 5 bases and J dropped 4 bases, with 17 bases sitting between them. This CDR3 is built from 15 residues. Germline loops: CDR1 SGHNT, CDR2 YENEEA. Here the CDR3 reads CASSTTVGRATEAFF. CDR3 in DNA: TGTGCCAGCAGCACTACAGTGGGCAGGGCCACTGAAGCTTTCTTT.

This sequence joins TRBV2 and TRBJ1-1; 7 positions agree with TRBD1. Germline CDR1 is SNHLY and CDR2 is FYNNEI. The CDR3 sequence is 18 residues long. Trimming at V came to 0 bases and at J to 1 base, leaving 11 bases not matched to a gene. The CDR3 coding sequence is TGTGCCAGCAGTGAAGCGTTACTAGGGGGCGCTCAGAACACTGAAGCTTTCTTT. This translates into CASSEALLGGAQNTEAFF. The entire variable domain, with the rest obtained from reference TRBV2 and TRBJ1-1, is as follows: EPEVTQTPSHQVTQMGQEVILRCVPISNHLYFYWYRQILGQKVEFLVSFYNNEISEKSEIFDDQFSVERPDGSNFTLKIRSTKLEDSAMYFCASSEALLGGAQNTEAFFGQGTRLTVV.

The CDR3 loop is CASSRGLAGGSSFTDTQYF. CDR3 bases: TGTGCCAGTAGCCGGGGACTAGCGGGAGGGTCTTCTTTCACAGATACGCAGTATTTT. The chain combines TRBV19 with TRBJ2-3, with 16 bases identical to TRBD2. Per germline, CDR1 LNHDA and CDR2 SQIVND (reference sequence). Trimming removed 6 bases from V and 2 bases from J; junction bases left unmatched: 11. This CDR3 has 19 residues.

The gene calls are TRBV19 and TRBJ2-6; D is uncertain. The CDR3 sequence is 15 residues long. With 10 bases removed from V and 2 bases from J, the gap between germline ends came to 15 bases. The V gene's germline CDR1 is LNHDA and CDR2 SQIVND (reference sequence). The CDR3 here is CATSPQGPGANVLTF. As DNA, the CDR3 is TGTGCCACCTCCCCACAAGGGCCTGGGGCCAACGTCCTGACTTTC.

J is TRBJ1-4 and V is TRBV27, with a tentative D call TRBD1 (5 bases). Looked up from germline, CDR1 is MNHEY and CDR2 is SMNVEV (reference sequence). V was cut by 2 bases and J by 8 bases, with 24 bases left in between. The CDR3 has 18 amino acids. CDR3 coding DNA: TGTGCCAGCAGTTTAAAGTCCCCTGGGGGGGGGAAGGACGAAAAACTGTTTTTT. This sequence encodes CASSLKSPGGGKDEKLFF.

This clone has only a few counts. The V and J genes are TRBV28 and TRBJ1-5; 8 positions agree with TRBD1. CDR3 length: 14 residues. Trimming removed 5 bases from V and 6 bases from J; junction bases left unmatched: 6. In germline, CDR1 is MDHEN, CDR2 SYDVKM. The chain's CDR3 is CASSPAGGRQPQHF. CDR3 DNA: TGTGCCAGCAGTCCAGCAGGGGGCCGTCAGCCCCAGCATTTT.

The genes are TRBV2 and TRBJ2-1; 9 bases match TRBD2. The CDR3 extends over 14 amino acids. With 7 bases clipped from V and 4 bases from J, the junction kept 5 bases outside the gene matches. Germline V gives CDR1 SNHLY, CDR2 FYNNEI. CDR3 sequence: CASNQRGAYNEQFF. The CDR3 region has the DNA TGTGCCAGCAATCAGCGGGGGGCTTACAATGAGCAGTTCTTC.

This clone was found once. The CDR3 DNA sequence: TGTGCCAGCAGCTCCAGCCGGTTAGGGGCCACCGGGGAGCTGTTTTTT. Residues: CASSSSRLGATGELFF. This chain connects TRBV7-8 to TRBJ2-2; TRBD1 is a possible D gene (5 bases). There are 16 residues in the CDR3. The ends were cut back, 4 bases at V and 4 bases at J, with 16 bases in the middle. CDR1 and CDR2 from the germline V gene are SGHVS and FQNEAQ.

The chain has TRBV5-6 and TRBJ1-2; D is perhaps TRBD1 (6 bases). The CDR3 totals 16 residues. The V end lost 4 bases, the J end lost 1 base, and 17 bases lay between the germline ends. Germline V gives CDR1 SGHDT, CDR2 YYEEEE. The CDR3 DNA reads as TGTGCCAGCAGCCCCTGGACAGAAGACTTTAACTATGGCTACACCTTC. This codes for CASSPWTEDFNYGYTF.

The rearrangement joins TRBV29-1 to TRBJ2-7; 7 positions agree with TRBD2. This CDR3 comprises 16 residues. Germline V lookup: CDR1 SQVTM, CDR2 ANQGSEA. Trimming took 3 bases from V and 4 from J; bases not matched to a gene: 15. The CDR3 spells CSVERIIGGLLYEQYF. The CDR3 bases are TGCAGCGTTGAGAGAATCATTGGGGGACTACTTTACGAGCAGTACTTC.

V usage is TRBV9 and J usage is TRBJ2-2, with 7 bases aligning to TRBD2. Germline CDR1 and CDR2: SGDLS and YYNGEE. J lost 7 bases, V lost 0 bases, and 9 bases had no gene match. The CDR3 is 16 amino acids. CDR3 sequence: CASSVDGRTSGGELFF. The CDR3 DNA reads as TGTGCCAGCAGCGTAGACGGACGGACTAGTGGCGGGGAGCTGTTTTTT.

The V call is TRBV9, the J call TRBJ1-2; D not resolved. Germline-derived CDR1 and CDR2 are SGDLS and YYNGEE. The V gene lost 3 bases and the J gene lost 1 base, with 4 bases spanning the gap. The CDR3 contains 12 residues. As DNA, the CDR3 is TGTGCCAGCAGCGGTGATAACTATGGCTACACCTTC. It is translated as CASSGDNYGYTF.